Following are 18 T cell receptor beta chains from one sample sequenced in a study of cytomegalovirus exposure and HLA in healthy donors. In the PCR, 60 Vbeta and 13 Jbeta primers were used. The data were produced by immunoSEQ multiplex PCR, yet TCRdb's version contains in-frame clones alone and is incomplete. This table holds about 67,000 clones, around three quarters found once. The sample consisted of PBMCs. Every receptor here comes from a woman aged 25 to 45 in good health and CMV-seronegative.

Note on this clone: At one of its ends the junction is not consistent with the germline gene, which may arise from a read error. In nucleotides, the CDR3 is TGCGCCAGCAGTGGGGCGACAGGGAGCACCGGGAAGCTGTTTTTT. This translates into CASSGATGSTGKLFF. The chain carries TRBV10-1 and TRBJ2-2; 7 bases are shared with TRBD1. Germline CDR1 is WNHNN and CDR2 is SYGVQD (reference sequence). The CDR3 consists of 15 residues.

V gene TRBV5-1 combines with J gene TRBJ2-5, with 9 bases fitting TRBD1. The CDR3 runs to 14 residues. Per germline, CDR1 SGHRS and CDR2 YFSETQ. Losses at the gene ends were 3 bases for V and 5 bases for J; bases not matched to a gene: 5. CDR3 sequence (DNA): TGCGCCAGCAGCTGGGGACAGGGACGCGAGACCCAGTACTTC. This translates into CASSWGQGRETQYF.

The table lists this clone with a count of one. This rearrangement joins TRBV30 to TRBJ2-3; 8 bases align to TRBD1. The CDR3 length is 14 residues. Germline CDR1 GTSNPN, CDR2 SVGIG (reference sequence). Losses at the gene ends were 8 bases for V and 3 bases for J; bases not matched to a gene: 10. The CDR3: CAGRTGSGTDTQYF. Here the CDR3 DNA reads TGTGCCGGTCGGACAGGGAGTGGGACAGATACGCAGTATTTT.

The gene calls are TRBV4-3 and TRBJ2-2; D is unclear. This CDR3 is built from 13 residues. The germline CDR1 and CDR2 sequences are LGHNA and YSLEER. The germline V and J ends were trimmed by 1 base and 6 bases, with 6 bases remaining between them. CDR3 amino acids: CASSQAVSGELFF. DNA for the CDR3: TGCGCCAGCAGCCAAGCAGTGTCCGGGGAGCTGTTTTTT.

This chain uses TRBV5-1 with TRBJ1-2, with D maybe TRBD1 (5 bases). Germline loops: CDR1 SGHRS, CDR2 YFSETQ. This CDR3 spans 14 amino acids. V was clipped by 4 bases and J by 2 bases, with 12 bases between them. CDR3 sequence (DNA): TGCGCCAGCAGCGGAGGGGCATCGAACTATGGCTACACCTTC. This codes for CASSGGASNYGYTF.

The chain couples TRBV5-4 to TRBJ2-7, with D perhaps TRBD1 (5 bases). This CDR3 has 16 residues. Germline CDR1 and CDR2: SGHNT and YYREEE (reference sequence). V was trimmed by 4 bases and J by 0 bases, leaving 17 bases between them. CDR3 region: CASSPAPGIPSYEQYF. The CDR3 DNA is TGTGCCAGCAGCCCCGCTCCAGGGATTCCCTCCTACGAGCAGTACTTC.

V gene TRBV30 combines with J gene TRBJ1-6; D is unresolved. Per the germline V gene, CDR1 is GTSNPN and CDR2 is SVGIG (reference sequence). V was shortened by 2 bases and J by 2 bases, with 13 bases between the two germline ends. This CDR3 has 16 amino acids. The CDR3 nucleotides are TGTGCCTGGAGTAAAACTTCCGGGGCCTATAATTCACCCCTCCACTTT. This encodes CAWSKTSGAYNSPLHF. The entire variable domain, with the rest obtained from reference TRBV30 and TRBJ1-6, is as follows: SQTIHQWPATLVQPVGSPLSLECTVEGTSNPNLYWYRQAAGRGLQLLFYSVGIGQISSEVPQNLSASRPQDRQFILSSKKLLLSDSGFYLCAWSKTSGAYNSPLHFGNGTRLTVT.

The CDR3 DNA reads as TGTGCCAGCAGCTTCGGGGCGGGGTTGAACACTGAAGCTTTCTTT. Translation: CASSFGAGLNTEAFF. This chain links TRBV7-2 with TRBJ1-1, with a possible D match to TRBD1 (5 bases). This CDR3 region has 15 residues. The germline V gene has CDR1 SGHTA and CDR2 FQGNSA. The V end lost 3 bases, the J end lost 0 bases, and 11 bases lay between the germline ends.

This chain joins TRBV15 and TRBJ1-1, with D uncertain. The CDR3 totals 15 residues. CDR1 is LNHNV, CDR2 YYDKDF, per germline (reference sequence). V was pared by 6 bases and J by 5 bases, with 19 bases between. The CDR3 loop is CATRVADATGTEAFF. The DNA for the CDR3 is TGTGCCACCAGGGTCGCAGACGCAACGGGGACTGAAGCTTTCTTT.

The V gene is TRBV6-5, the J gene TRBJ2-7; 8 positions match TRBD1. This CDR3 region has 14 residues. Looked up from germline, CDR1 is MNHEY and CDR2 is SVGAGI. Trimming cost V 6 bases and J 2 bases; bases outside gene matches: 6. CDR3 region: CASSFGQGTYEQYF. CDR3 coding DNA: TGTGCCAGCAGCTTCGGACAGGGCACCTACGAGCAGTACTTC.

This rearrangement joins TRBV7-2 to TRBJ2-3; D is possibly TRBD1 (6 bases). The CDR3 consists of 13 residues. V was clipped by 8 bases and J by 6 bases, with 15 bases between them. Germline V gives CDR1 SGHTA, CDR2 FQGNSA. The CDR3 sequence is CASPISGDDTQYF. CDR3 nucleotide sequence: TGTGCCAGCCCTATATCAGGGGACGATACGCAGTATTTT. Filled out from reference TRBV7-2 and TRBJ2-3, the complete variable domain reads GAGVSQSPSNKVTEKGKDVELRCDPISGHTALYWYRQSLGQGLEFLIYFQGNSAPDKSGLPSDRFSAERTGGSVSTLTIQRTQQEDSAVYLCASPISGDDTQYFGPGTRLTVL.

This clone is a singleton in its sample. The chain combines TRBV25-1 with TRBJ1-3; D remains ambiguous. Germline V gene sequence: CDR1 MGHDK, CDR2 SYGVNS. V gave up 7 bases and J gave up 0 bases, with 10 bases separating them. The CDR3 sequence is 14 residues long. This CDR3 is CASTPTVSGNTIYF. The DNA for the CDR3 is TGTGCCAGCACCCCAACAGTCTCTGGAAACACCATATATTTT.

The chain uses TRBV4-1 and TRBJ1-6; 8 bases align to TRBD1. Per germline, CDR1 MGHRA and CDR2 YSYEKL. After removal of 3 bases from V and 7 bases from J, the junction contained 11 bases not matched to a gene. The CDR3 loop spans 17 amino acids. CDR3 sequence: CASSQTTGGETNSPLHF. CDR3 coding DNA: TGCGCCAGCAGCCAGACAACAGGGGGTGAAACGAATTCACCCCTCCACTTT.

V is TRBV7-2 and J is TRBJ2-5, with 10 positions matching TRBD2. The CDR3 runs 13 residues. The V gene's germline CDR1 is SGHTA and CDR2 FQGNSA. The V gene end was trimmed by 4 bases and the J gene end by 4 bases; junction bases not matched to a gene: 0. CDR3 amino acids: CASSWTSGETQYF. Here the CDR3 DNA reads TGTGCCAGCAGCTGGACTAGCGGAGAGACCCAGTACTTC.

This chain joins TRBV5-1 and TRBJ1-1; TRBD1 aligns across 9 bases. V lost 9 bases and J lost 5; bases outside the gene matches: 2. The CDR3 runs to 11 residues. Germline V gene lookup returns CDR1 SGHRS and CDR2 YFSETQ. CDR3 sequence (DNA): TGCGCCAACGGACAGGGGACTGAAGCTTTCTTT. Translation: CANGQGTEAFF.

The CDR3 nucleotides are TGTGCCAGCACCATAGACAGGGCCGGCAATCAGCCCCAGCATTTT. It codes for CASTIDRAGNQPQHF. The genes are TRBV28 and TRBJ1-5; 7 bases fit TRBD1. The trim removed 7 bases at V and 2 bases at J, leaving 8 bases unmatched. Germline lookup yields CDR1 MDHEN and CDR2 SYDVKM. CDR3 length: 15 amino acids.

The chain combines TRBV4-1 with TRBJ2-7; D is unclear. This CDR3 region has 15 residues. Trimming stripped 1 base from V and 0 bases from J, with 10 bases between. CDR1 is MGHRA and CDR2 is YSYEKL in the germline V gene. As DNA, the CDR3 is TGCGCCAGCAGCCAAGTCGGTGTTGGCTCCTACGAGCAGTACTTC. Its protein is CASSQVGVGSYEQYF.

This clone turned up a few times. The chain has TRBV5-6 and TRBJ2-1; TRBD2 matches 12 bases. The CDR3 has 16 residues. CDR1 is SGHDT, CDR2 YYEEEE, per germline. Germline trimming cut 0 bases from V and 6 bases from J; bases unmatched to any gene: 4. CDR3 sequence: CASSLGLAGASNEQFF. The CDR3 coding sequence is TGTGCCAGCAGCTTGGGACTAGCGGGAGCCTCCAATGAGCAGTTCTTC.